The clone carrying this TCR beta chain appeared a few times. This CDR3 has 13 residues. Germline CDR1 is LGHDT and CDR2 is YNNKEL (reference sequence). The V end was cut by 4 bases, the J end by 3 bases, with 10 bases between. TCRdb reanalysed the RT-PCR reads using MiXCR and keeps one entry per CDR3 protein. Of about 700,000 distinct CDR3 sequences listed, around 14% are singletons. The sequencing input was memory CD4+ T cells from blood. The sequence was collected from a female donor in good health, serving as a healthy control. The chain couples TRBV3-1 to TRBJ2-7, with D perhaps given as TRBD1 or TRBD2 (5 bases each). The CDR3: CASSRGRNYEQYF. CDR3 sequence (DNA): TGTGCCAGCAGCCGGGGACGAAACTACGAGCAGTACTTC.